This paragraph covers one TCR beta chain sequence. What it binds is unknown. This entry is derived from a study of cytomegalovirus exposure and HLA in healthy donors. The overall study: The Caucasian-associated ancestry cluster contained 75% to 85% of the approximately 390 genotyped donors. Findings of the study overall: A later analysis found most CMV-associated TCR beta chains apparently HLA-restricted. Among TCR beta chains of equal frequency, HLA-associated ones were more clonally expanded in a later analysis.

Amplification used 60 Vbeta primers and 13 Jbeta primers. TCRdb's table, derived via immunoSEQ multiplex PCR, lists solely in-frame clones and lacks some. The sample consists of approximately 89,000 clones, about three fifths of them appearing once. Germline V gene data show CDR1 as SGHDN and CDR2 as FVKESK. V lost 0 bases to trimming and J lost 9 bases; unmatched junction nucleotides: 16. The CDR3 is made up of 18 amino acids. The chain uses TRBV14 and TRBJ2-4; TRBD1 matches 8 bases. What was sequenced was PBMCs. The origin of this receptor is a woman aged 25 to 39 in good health and CMV-seropositive. CDR3 sequence: CASSQEKRTGKVYCIQYF. Written as DNA, the CDR3 is TGTGCCAGCAGCCAAGAGAAGCGGACAGGGAAGGTTTATTGCATTCAGTACTTC.